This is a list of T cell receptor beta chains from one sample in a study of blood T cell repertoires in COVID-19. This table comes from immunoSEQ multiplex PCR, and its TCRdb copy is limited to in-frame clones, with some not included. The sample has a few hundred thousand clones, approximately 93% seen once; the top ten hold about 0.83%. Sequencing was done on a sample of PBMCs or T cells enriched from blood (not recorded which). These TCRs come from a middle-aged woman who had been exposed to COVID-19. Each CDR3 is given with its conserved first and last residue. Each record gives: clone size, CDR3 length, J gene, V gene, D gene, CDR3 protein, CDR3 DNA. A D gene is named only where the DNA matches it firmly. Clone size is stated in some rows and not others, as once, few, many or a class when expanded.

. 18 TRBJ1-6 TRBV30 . CAWSVSRSPSSYNSPLHF TGTGCCTGGAGTGTGTCGAGGAGTCCTAGCTCCTATAATTCACCCCTCCACTTT
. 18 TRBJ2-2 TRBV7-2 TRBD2 CASSLILAGGPNTGELFF TGTGCCAGCAGCCTAATACTAGCGGGGGGGCCAAACACCGGGGAGCTGTTTTTT
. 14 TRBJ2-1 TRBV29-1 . CSVVLASSYNEQFF TGCAGCGTTGTTCTAGCTAGCTCCTACAATGAGCAGTTCTTC
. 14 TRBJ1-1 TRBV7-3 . CASSLGLATTEAFF TGTGCCAGCAGCCTGGGCCTGGCGACAACTGAAGCTTTCTTT
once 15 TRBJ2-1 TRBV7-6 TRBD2 CASSLTLAGYPPQFF TGTGCCAGCAGCTTAACCTTAGCGGGATATCCCCCGCAGTTCTTC
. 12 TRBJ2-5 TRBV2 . CASRSGAETQYF TGTGCCAGCAGGTCAGGGGCAGAGACCCAGTACTTC
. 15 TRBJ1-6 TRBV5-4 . CASSLGTGPLSPLHF TGTGCCAGCAGCTTGGGCACAGGGCCTCTTTCACCCCTCCACTTT
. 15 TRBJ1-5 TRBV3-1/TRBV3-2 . CASSQDRGRNQPQHF TGTGCCAGCAGCCAAGACAGGGGTAGGAATCAGCCCCAGCATTTT
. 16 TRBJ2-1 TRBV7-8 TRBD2 CASSLLGGSSYNEQFF TGTGCCAGCAGCTTATTGGGGGGGAGCTCCTACAATGAGCAGTTCTTC
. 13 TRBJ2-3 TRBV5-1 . CASSLDAGDTQYF TGCGCCAGCAGCTTGGACGCAGGAGATACGCAGTATTTT
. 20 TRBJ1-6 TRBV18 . CASSPPNPKEGLRLNSPLHF TGTGCCAGCTCACCACCGAACCCAAAGGAGGGGCTTCGCTTAAATTCACCCCTCCACTTT
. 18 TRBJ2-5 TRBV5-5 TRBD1 CASSLAGGQGFRQETQYF TGTGCCAGCAGCTTGGCCGGGGGACAGGGGTTTCGCCAAGAGACCCAGTACTTC
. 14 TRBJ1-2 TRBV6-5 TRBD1 CASSYTDRDYGYTF TGTGCCAGCAGTTACACCGACAGGGACTATGGCTACACCTTC
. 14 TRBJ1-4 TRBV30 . CACRTGGVGEKLFF TGTGCCTGCCGAACGGGGGGTGTAGGGGAAAAACTGTTTTTT
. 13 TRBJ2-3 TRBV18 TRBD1 CASSPTGTGTQYF TGTGCCAGCTCACCGACAGGGACGGGTACGCAGTATTTT
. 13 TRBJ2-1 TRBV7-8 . CASSRAAYNEQFF TGTGCCAGCAGCCGGGCCGCTTACAATGAGCAGTTCTTC
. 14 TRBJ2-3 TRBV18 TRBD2 CATKAGGNTDTQYF TGTGCCACCAAAGCGGGAGGGAATACAGATACGCAGTATTTT
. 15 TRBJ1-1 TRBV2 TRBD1 CASQDPGQLNTEAFF TGTGCCAGTCAAGATCCGGGACAGCTGAACACTGAAGCTTTCTTT
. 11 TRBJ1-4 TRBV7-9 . CASSPSGGLFF TGTGCCAGCAGCCCGTCAGGTGGGCTGTTTTTT
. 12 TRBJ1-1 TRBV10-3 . CAISSGEGEAFF TGTGCCATCAGTTCGGGAGAGGGTGAAGCTTTCTTT
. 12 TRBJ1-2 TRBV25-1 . CASNRQLNGYTF TGTGCCAGCAATAGACAGTTAAATGGCTACACCTTC
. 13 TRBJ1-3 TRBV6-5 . CASRRVSGNTIYF TGTGCCAGCAGGAGGGTCTCTGGAAACACCATATATTTT
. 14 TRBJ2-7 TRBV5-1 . CASSFTGTSYEQYF TGCGCCAGCAGCTTCACAGGGACCTCCTACGAGCAGTACTTC
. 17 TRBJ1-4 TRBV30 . CASKSGTTWGTNEKLFF TGTGCCAGCAAATCCGGGACAACATGGGGAACTAATGAAAAACTGTTTTTT
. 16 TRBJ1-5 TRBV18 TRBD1 CASSGTGGNSNQPQHF TGTGCCAGCTCGGGGACAGGGGGGAATAGCAATCAGCCCCAGCATTTT
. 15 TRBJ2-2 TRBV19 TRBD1 CASSTQGTNTGELFF TGTGCCAGTAGTACACAGGGGACGAACACCGGGGAGCTGTTTTTT
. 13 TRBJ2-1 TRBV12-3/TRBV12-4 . CASKRGSWNEQFF TGTGCCAGCAAGAGAGGGAGTTGGAATGAGCAGTTCTTC
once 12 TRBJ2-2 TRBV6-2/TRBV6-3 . CASSYRGGELFF TGTGCCAGCAGTTACAGGGGCGGGGAGCTGTTTTTT
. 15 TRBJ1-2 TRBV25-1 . CASSESGRAGYGYTF TGTGCCAGCAGTGAGAGCGGCCGAGCGGGCTATGGCTACACCTTC
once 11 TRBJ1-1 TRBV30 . CAWSGAAEAFF TGTGCCTGGAGTGGCGCGGCTGAAGCTTTCTTT
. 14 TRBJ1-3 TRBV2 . CASFQGLSGNTIYF TGTGCCAGCTTCCAAGGACTTTCCGGAAACACCATATATTTT
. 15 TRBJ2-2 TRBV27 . CASRKLASNTGELFF TGTGCCAGTCGCAAGCTAGCCTCGAACACCGGGGAGCTGTTTTTT
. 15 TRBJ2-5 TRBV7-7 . CASSPDSGVQETQYF TGTGCTAGCAGCCCGGATAGTGGAGTACAAGAGACCCAGTACTTC
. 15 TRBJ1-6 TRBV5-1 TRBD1 CASSLASGGGSPLHF TGCGCCAGCAGCTTGGCGTCAGGGGGAGGTTCACCCCTCCACTTT
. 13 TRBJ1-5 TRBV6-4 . CASSSEANQPQHF TGTGCCAGCAGTAGCGAGGCTAATCAGCCCCAGCATTTT
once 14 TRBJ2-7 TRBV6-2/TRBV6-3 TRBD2 CASSPNYSGAEQYF TGTGCCAGCAGTCCCAATTATAGCGGGGCCGAGCAGTACTTC
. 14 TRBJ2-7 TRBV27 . CASRLNQGWSEQYF TGTGCCAGCAGGCTGAATCAGGGGTGGAGCGAGCAGTACTTC
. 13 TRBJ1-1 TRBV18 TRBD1 CASSLRQGDEAFF TGTGCCAGCTCACTACGACAGGGTGATGAAGCTTTCTTT
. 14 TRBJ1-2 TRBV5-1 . CASSLTGTSYGYTF TGCGCCAGCAGCTTAACCGGGACAAGCTATGGCTACACCTTC
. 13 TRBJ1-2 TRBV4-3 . CASSARENYGYTF TGCGCCAGCAGCGCCCGGGAGAACTATGGCTACACCTTC
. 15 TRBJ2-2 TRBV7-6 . CASSLADSSAGELFF TGTGCCAGCAGCTTAGCGGACTCCTCGGCCGGGGAGCTGTTTTTT
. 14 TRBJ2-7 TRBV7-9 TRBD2 CASSLLGGSYEQYF TGTGCCAGCAGCCTACTGGGAGGGTCCTACGAGCAGTACTTC
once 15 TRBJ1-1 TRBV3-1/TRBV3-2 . CASSRLGTLNTEAFF TGTGCCAGCAGCCGCCTCGGGACTTTAAACACTGAAGCTTTCTTT
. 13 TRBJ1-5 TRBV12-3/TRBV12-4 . CASSWDISQPQHF TGTGCCAGCAGTTGGGACATCTCCCAGCCCCAGCATTTT
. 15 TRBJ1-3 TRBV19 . CASSQQGMRGNTIYF TGTGCCAGTAGTCAGCAGGGAATGCGCGGAAACACCATATATTTT
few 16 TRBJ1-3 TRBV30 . CAWSSPDRISGNTIYF TGTGCCTGGAGTTCTCCTGACAGGATCTCTGGAAACACCATATATTTT
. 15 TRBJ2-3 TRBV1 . CTSSQEQGAGDTQYF TGCACCAGCAGCCAAGAGCAGGGGGCAGGAGATACGCAGTATTTT
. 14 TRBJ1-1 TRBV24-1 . CATSDSLRETEAFF TGTGCCACCAGTGACTCTTTACGGGAGACTGAAGCTTTCTTT
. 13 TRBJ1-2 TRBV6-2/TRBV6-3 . CASSSGGVYGYTF TGTGCCAGCAGTTCCGGGGGAGTCTATGGCTACACCTTC
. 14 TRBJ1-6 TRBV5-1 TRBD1 CASSPGQGFSPLHF TGCGCCAGCAGCCCGGGACAGGGGTTCTCACCCCTCCACTTT
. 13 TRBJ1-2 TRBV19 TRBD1 CASSLQGGNGYTF TGTGCCAGTAGTCTACAGGGGGGGAATGGCTACACCTTC
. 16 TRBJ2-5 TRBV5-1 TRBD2 CASSRDAGGPLETQYF TGCGCCAGCAGCCGGGACGCGGGGGGGCCTTTGGAGACCCAGTACTTC
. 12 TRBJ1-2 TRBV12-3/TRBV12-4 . CASSSNAGGYTF TGTGCCAGCAGTTCCAACGCCGGTGGCTACACCTTC
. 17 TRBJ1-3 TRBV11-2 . CASSFSFTRGRGNTIYF TGTGCCAGCAGCTTTTCTTTCACGCGGGGGAGGGGAAACACCATATATTTT
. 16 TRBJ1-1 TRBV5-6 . CASTHAVEGIRTEAFF TGTGCCAGCACCCATGCGGTCGAGGGAATAAGGACTGAAGCTTTCTTT